This T cell receptor (beta chain) was found in a study of T cells in Graves' hyperthyroidism and ophthalmopathy. Per the germline V gene, CDR1 is GTSNPN and CDR2 is SVGIG (reference sequence). The V and J ends lost 0 bases and 0 bases respectively, with 18 bases between them. CDR3 length: 19 residues. Amplified TCR beta CDR3 regions came from RNA transcripts. Carried out on the TCR CDR3, a first-round RT-PCR used the HTBI primer set. TCRdb re-called the multiplex PCR reads with MiXCR, one entry per CDR3 protein. The repertoire holds about 420,000 distinct CDR3 sequences, with roughly 13% as singletons.

The receptor comes from a woman younger than 35 with Graves' hyperthyroidism. The sample taken for sequencing was blood. V is TRBV30 and J is TRBJ2-6; D not resolved. The CDR3 sequence: CAWSVLGLRPNSGANVLTF. The CDR3 DNA is TGTGCCTGGAGTGTACTGGGCCTACGGCCCAACTCTGGGGCCAACGTCCTGACTTTC.